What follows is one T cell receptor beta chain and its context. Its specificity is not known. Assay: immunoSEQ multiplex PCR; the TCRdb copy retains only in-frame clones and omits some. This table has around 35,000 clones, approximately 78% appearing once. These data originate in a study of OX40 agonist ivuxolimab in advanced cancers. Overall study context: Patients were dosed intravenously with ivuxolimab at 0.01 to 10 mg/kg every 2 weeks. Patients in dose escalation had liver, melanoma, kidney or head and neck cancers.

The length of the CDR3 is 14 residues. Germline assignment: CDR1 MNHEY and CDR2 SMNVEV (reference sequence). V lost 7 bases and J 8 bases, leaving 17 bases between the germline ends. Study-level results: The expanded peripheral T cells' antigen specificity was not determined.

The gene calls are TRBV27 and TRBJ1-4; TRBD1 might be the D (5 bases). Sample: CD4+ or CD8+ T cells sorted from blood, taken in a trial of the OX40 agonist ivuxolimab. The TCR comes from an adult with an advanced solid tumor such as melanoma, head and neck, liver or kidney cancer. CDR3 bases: TGTGCCAGCAAGAGGGCCGGGGCGGGGGAAAAACTGTTTTTT. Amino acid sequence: CASKRAGAGEKLFF. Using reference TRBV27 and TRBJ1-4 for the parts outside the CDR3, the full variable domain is EAQVTQNPRYLITVTGKKLTVTCSQNMNHEYMSWYRQDPGLGLRQIYYSMNVEVTDKGDVPEGYKVSRKEKRNFPLILESPSPNQTSLYFCASKRAGAGEKLFFGSGTQLSVL.